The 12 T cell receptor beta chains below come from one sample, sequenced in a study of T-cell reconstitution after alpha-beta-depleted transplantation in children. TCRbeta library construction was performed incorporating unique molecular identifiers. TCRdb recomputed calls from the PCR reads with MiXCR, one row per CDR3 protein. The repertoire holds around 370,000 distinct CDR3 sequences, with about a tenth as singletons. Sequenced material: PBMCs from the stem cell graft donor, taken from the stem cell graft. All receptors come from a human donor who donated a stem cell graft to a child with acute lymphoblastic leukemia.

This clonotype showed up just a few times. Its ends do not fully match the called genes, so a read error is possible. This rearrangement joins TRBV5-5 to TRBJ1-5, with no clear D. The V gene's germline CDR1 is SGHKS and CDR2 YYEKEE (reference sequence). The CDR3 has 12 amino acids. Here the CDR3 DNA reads TGCCGCCAGCTGCAGGGCAATCAGCCCCAGCATTTT. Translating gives CRQLQGNQPQHF.

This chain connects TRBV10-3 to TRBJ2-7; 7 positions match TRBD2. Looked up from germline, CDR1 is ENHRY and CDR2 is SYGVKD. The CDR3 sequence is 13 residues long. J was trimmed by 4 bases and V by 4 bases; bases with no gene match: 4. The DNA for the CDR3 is TGTGCCATCAGTGTAACTAGCGAATACGAGCAGTACTTC. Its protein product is CAISVTSEYEQYF.

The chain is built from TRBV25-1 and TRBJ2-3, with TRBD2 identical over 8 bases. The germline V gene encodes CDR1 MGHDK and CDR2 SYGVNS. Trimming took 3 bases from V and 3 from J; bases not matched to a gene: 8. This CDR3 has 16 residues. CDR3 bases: TGTGCCAGCAGTGATCCCGGGACTAGTCCTACAGATACGCAGTATTTT. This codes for CASSDPGTSPTDTQYF.

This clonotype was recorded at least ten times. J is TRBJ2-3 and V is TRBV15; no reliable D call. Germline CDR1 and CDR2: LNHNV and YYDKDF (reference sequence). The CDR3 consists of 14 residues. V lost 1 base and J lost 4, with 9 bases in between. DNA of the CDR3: TGTGCCACCAGCAGAGGGGGTTCCCCAGATACGCAGTATTTT. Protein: CATSRGGSPDTQYF.

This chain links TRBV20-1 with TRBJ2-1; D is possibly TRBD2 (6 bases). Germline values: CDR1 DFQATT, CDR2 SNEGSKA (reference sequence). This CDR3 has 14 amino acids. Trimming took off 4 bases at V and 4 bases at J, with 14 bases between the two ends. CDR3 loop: CSAIGREGYNEQFF. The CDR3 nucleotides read TGCAGTGCTATTGGGCGGGAAGGGTACAATGAGCAGTTCTTC.

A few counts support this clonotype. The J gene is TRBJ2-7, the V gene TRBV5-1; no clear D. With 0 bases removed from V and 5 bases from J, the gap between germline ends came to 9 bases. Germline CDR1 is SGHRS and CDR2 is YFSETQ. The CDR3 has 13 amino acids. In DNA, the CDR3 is TGCGCCAGCAGCTTGGATGCAGCTAACGAGCAGTACTTC. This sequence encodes CASSLDAANEQYF.

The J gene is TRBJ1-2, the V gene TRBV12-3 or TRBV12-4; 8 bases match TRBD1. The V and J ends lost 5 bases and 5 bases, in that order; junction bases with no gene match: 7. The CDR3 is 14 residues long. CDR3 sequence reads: CASSRTGLVYGYTF. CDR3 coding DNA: TGTGCCAGCAGTCGGACAGGGCTAGTGTATGGCTACACCTTC.

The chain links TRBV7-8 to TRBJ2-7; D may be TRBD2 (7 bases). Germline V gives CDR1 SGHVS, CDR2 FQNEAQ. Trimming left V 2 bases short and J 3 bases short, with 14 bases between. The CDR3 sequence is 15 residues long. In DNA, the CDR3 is TGTGCCAGCAGCTTACTGGCTAGGGGGGGCTACGAGCAGTACTTC. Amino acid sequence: CASSLLARGGYEQYF.

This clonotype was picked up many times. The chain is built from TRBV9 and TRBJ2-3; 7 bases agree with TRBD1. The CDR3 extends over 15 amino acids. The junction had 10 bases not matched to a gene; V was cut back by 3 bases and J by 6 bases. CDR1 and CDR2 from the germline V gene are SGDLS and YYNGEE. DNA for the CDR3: TGTGCCAGCAGCGCCTCCATTCAGGGGGTCGATACGCAGTATTTT. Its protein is CASSASIQGVDTQYF.

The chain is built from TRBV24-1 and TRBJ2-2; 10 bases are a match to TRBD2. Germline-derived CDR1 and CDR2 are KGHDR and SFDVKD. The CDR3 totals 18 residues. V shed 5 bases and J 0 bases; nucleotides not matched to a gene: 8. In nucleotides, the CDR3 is TGTGCCACCAGTGCGATCACTAGCGGGATCACGAACACCGGGGAGCTGTTTTTT. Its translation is CATSAITSGITNTGELFF.

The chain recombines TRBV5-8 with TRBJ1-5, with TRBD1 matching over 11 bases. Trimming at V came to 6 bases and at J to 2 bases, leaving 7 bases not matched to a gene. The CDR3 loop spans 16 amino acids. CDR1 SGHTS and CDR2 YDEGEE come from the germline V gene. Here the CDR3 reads CASKGQGVGGNQPQHF. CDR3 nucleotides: TGTGCCAGCAAGGGACAGGGGGTCGGGGGCAATCAGCCCCAGCATTTT.

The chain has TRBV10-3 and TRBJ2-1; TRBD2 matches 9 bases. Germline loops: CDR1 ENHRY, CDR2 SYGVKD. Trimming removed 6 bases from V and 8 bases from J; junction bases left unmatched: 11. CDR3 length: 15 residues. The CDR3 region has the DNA TGTGCCATCAGGCCTACTGCGGGAGGGCGTGATGAGCAGTTCTTC. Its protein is CAIRPTAGGRDEQFF.